These 24 T cell receptor beta chains were all obtained from the same sample, sequenced in a study of blood T cells in healthy people across ages. Next came a second PCR, run for roughly 6 to 11 cycles, which used a sample-barcoded 5' primer along with a J-beta primer mix. TCRdb re-called the 5' RACE reads with MiXCR, one entry per CDR3 protein. Of 780,000 or so distinct CDR3 sequences listed, approximately 53% are singletons. Source material: blood. These receptors were taken from a man in his forties in good health.

The chain employs TRBV5-1 and TRBJ1-2, with 8 bases identical to TRBD1. The germline V gene encodes CDR1 SGHRS and CDR2 YFSETQ. V lost 4 bases to trimming and J lost 2 bases; unmatched junction nucleotides: 10. CDR3 length equals 16 residues. CDR3 bases: TGCGCCAGCAGCCTGGACAGGGACGGCTCCAACTATGGCTACACCTTC. Translated: CASSLDRDGSNYGYTF.

There are a few counts of this clonotype. The chain carries TRBV11-2 and TRBJ2-1, with D possibly matching TRBD2 (6 bases). Germline CDR1 and CDR2: SGHAT and FQNNGV. Trimming removed 6 bases from V and 4 bases from J, with 25 bases in between. The CDR3 extends over 18 amino acids. The CDR3 loop is CASRLSGGNGRSYNEQFF. DNA for the CDR3: TGTGCCAGCAGGCTTAGTGGGGGGAACGGTAGGTCATACAATGAGCAGTTCTTC. The variable domain in full, with the rest retrieved from reference TRBV11-2 and TRBJ2-1, is EAGVAQSPRYKIIEKRQSVAFWCNPISGHATLYWYQQILGQGPKLLIQFQNNGVVDDSQLPKDRFSAERLKGVDSTLKIQPAKLEDSAVYLCASRLSGGNGRSYNEQFFGPGTRLTVL.

The J gene is TRBJ2-1, the V gene TRBV12-3 or TRBV12-4; 7 positions agree with TRBD1. The CDR3 is 15 amino acids. V shed 1 base, J shed 3 bases, and the junction held 3 bases outside the gene matches. The CDR3 loop reads CASSLGTGDYNEQFF. CDR3 in DNA: TGTGCCAGCAGTTTAGGGACAGGCGACTACAATGAGCAGTTCTTC.

This clonotype was seen more than once but under ten times. The chain joins TRBV4-2 to TRBJ2-7; D could derive from TRBD1 or TRBD2 (5 bases each). V was cut by 0 bases and J by 6 bases, with 18 bases left in between. In germline, CDR1 is LGHNA, CDR2 YNFKEQ. This CDR3 region has 16 residues. CDR3 bases: TGTGCCAGCAGCCAAGATCTCATGGGGCGCCGGGGCGAGCAGTACTTC. As protein: CASSQDLMGRRGEQYF.

The chain recombines TRBV7-9 with TRBJ1-2, with 12 bases aligning to TRBD1. After removal of 2 bases from V and 0 bases from J, the junction contained 7 bases not matched to a gene. CDR3 size: 18 residues. Germline CDR1 and CDR2: SEHNR and FQNEAQ (reference sequence). CDR3 coding DNA: TGTGCCAGCAGCTTAACCCCCGGGACAGGGGGCTCTAACTATGGCTACACCTTC. Encoded protein: CASSLTPGTGGSNYGYTF. Drawing the rest from reference TRBV7-9 and TRBJ1-2, the complete variable domain is DTGVSQNPRHKITKRGQNVTFRCDPISEHNRLYWYRQTLGQGPEFLTYFQNEAQLEKSRLLSDRFSAERPKGSFSTLEIQRTEQGDSAMYLCASSLTPGTGGSNYGYTFGSGTRLTVV.

The V gene is TRBV20-1, the J gene TRBJ1-2; no clear D gene. The germline V and J ends were trimmed by 0 bases and 6 bases, with 11 bases remaining between them. Looked up from germline, CDR1 is DFQATT and CDR2 is SNEGSKA (reference sequence). The CDR3 has 13 amino acids. The CDR3 loop is CSARDWVLDGYTF. The CDR3 region has the DNA TGCAGTGCTAGAGATTGGGTTCTCGATGGCTACACCTTC.

The chain links TRBV7-2 to TRBJ2-3; 10 bases match TRBD2. The CDR3 covers 16 residues. Germline lookup yields CDR1 SGHTA and CDR2 FQGNSA. V was pared by 2 bases and J by 4 bases, with 6 bases of the junction left unmatched. The CDR3 protein is CASSLWERGGADTQYF. CDR3 DNA: TGTGCCAGCAGCTTATGGGAGCGGGGGGGCGCAGATACGCAGTATTTT.

Note on this clonotype: The junction shows a germline mismatch at one end, possibly a read error. The chain recombines TRBV7-2 with TRBJ2-4; tentative D call: TRBD2 (6 bases). Gene TRBJ2-7 matches the end of the DNA better, so the J call may be wrong. The CDR3 spans 16 residues. The germline CDR1 and CDR2 sequences are SGHTA and FQGNSA. CDR3: CAGSASFSRGTYEQYF. The DNA of the CDR3 is TGTGCCGGCAGCGCCAGTTTTTCGCGGGGCACCTACGAGCAGTACTTC.

The chain uses TRBV20-1 and TRBJ2-1, with no clear D. The germline V gene has CDR1 DFQATT and CDR2 SNEGSKA (reference sequence). The CDR3 is made up of 13 amino acids. V was cut by 4 bases and J by 9 bases, with 16 bases left in between. The CDR3: CSAKRSPRSEQFF. For the CDR3, the DNA is TGCAGTGCTAAGAGATCGCCCCGCAGTGAGCAGTTCTTC.

On this clonotype: A read error may produce the germline difference seen at one junction end. The J gene is TRBJ2-4, the V gene TRBV5-1; D unclear. The CDR3 is 15 amino acids. Per the germline V gene, CDR1 is SGHRS and CDR2 is YFSETQ. CDR3 sequence reads: CASWIQLVAKNVQYF. CDR3 DNA sequence: TGCGCCAGCTGGATACAGTTAGTTGCCAAAAACGTTCAGTACTTC.

The V gene is TRBV20-1, the J gene TRBJ2-5; TRBD1 is a possible D gene (5 bases). V shed 6 bases and J shed 2 bases, with 13 bases lying between them. The CDR3 is 13 amino acids. Germline loops: CDR1 DFQATT, CDR2 SNEGSKA (reference sequence). The CDR3 loop is CSAFLRGQETQYF. In DNA, the CDR3 is TGCAGTGCCTTCCTTAGGGGTCAAGAGACCCAGTACTTC.

This chain uses TRBV7-3 with TRBJ2-3, with a tentative D call TRBD2 (6 bases). The CDR3 totals 16 residues. The V gene's germline CDR1 is SGHTA and CDR2 FQGTGA. The ends were cut back, 5 bases at V and 1 base at J, with 16 bases in the middle. The CDR3 DNA sequence: TGTGCCAGCAGCCAACTAGCAGGGCCCCGCACAGATACGCAGTATTTT. As protein: CASSQLAGPRTDTQYF.

V usage is TRBV20-1 and J usage is TRBJ1-5; perhaps TRBD1 as D (6 bases). Trimming left V 1 base short and J 1 base short, with 8 bases between. This CDR3 is 14 amino acids long. From germline, CDR1 is DFQATT and CDR2 SNEGSKA (reference sequence). The CDR3 sequence: CSARVGTSNQPQHF. The CDR3 DNA reads as TGCAGTGCTAGAGTCGGGACAAGCAATCAGCCCCAGCATTTT.

This clonotype was detected only a few times. This rearrangement joins TRBV29-1 to TRBJ1-6, with TRBD1 as a possible D gene (5 bases). CDR3 length: 16 residues. Trimming left V 7 bases short and J 2 bases short, with 18 bases between. CDR1 and CDR2 from the germline V gene are SQVTM and ANQGSEA. CDR3 nucleotides: TGCAGCGACATCACAGGCGGCGGGGCCTATAATTCACCCCTCCACTTT. It encodes CSDITGGGAYNSPLHF.

This clonotype was counted only a few times. The rearrangement joins TRBV5-6 to TRBJ2-3; D ambiguous. The CDR3 length is 15 residues. Germline CDR1 SGHDT, CDR2 YYEEEE. V was shortened by 3 bases and J by 0 bases, with 11 bases between the two germline ends. As DNA, the CDR3 is TGTGCCAGCAGCTCCTCTCGAGACAGCACAGATACGCAGTATTTT. Translating it yields CASSSSRDSTDTQYF.

The chain recombines TRBV15 with TRBJ2-7; no clear D. This CDR3 has 14 amino acids. Germline V gene sequence: CDR1 LNHNV, CDR2 YYDKDF (reference sequence). Trimming removed 1 base from V and 0 bases from J, with 7 bases in between. The CDR3 loop is CATSRAGGSYEQYF. In DNA form, the CDR3 reads TGTGCCACCAGCAGAGCGGGCGGCTCCTACGAGCAGTACTTC.

CDR3 sequence (DNA): TGCAGTGCTGGGGACAGCGGGGCGCTCCAAGAGACCCAGTACTTC. Encoded protein: CSAGDSGALQETQYF. V is TRBV20-1 and J is TRBJ2-5, with D perhaps TRBD1 or TRBD2 (7 bases each). The CDR3 consists of 15 residues. The germline V gene encodes CDR1 DFQATT and CDR2 SNEGSKA (reference sequence). The V gene lost 5 bases and the J gene lost 1 base, with 17 bases spanning the gap.

This clonotype was counted between two and nine times. The chain joins TRBV7-9 to TRBJ1-6; D is ambiguous. The CDR3 has 13 residues. V lost 5 bases to trimming and J lost 10 bases, with 12 bases between them. The V gene's germline CDR1 is SEHNR and CDR2 FQNEAQ (reference sequence). CDR3 protein: CASSPQSSSPLHF. The CDR3 DNA reads TGTGCCAGCAGCCCCCAGTCCTCGTCACCCCTCCACTTT.

The chain recombines TRBV7-3 with TRBJ2-1, with TRBD2 matching over 10 bases. V gave up 5 bases and J gave up 8 bases; unmatched junction bases: 3. The germline V gene encodes CDR1 SGHTA and CDR2 FQGTGA. The CDR3 contains 13 residues. In DNA form, the CDR3 reads TGTGCCAGCAGCAGGCTAGCGGGGGATGAGCAGTTCTTC. It codes for CASSRLAGDEQFF.

A note on this clonotype: It is unclear where the CDR3 begins or ends on the DNA, so no DNA is shown, and the CDR3 is as TCRdb lists it. This chain connects TRBV28 to TRBJ2-7. Germline V CDR1 and CDR2: MDHEN, SYDVKM. The CDR3 adds up to 16 amino acids, both ends counted. CDR3 amino acids: CASSTSTTGGTYEQYF.

The chain employs TRBV20-1 and TRBJ1-4, with D tentatively TRBD1 (5 bases). Trimming shortened V by 0 bases and J by 7 bases, and 15 bases separated the two germline ends. CDR1 and CDR2 from the germline V gene are DFQATT and SNEGSKA (reference sequence). The CDR3 has 15 residues. CDR3 sequence reads: CSARDLRGLSEKLFF. CDR3 DNA: TGCAGTGCTAGAGATCTTCGGGGGTTATCTGAAAAACTGTTTTTT.

The genes are TRBV11-2 and TRBJ2-7; D gene ambiguous. The CDR3 is made up of 14 amino acids. From germline, CDR1 is SGHAT and CDR2 FQNNGV. V gave up 5 bases and J gave up 0 bases, with 11 bases separating them. The CDR3 is CASSKVGNSYEQYF. CDR3 bases: TGTGCCAGCAGCAAGGTGGGAAACTCCTACGAGCAGTACTTC.

The chain combines TRBV7-2 with TRBJ2-1, with 10 bases aligning to TRBD2. J was trimmed by 8 bases and V by 3 bases; bases with no gene match: 10. Germline V lookup: CDR1 SGHTA, CDR2 FQGNSA. This CDR3 is 16 amino acids long. The CDR3 here is CASSFFSSGGLDEQFF. CDR3 bases: TGTGCCAGCAGCTTTTTCTCTAGCGGGGGTCTCGATGAGCAGTTCTTC.

The CDR3 sequence: CATSDDRAHQPQHF. The CDR3 DNA is TGTGCCACCAGTGATGACAGGGCCCATCAGCCCCAGCATTTT. The chain has TRBV24-1 and TRBJ1-5; 7 bases are shared with TRBD1. Germline CDR1 reads KGHDR; CDR2 reads SFDVKD. CDR3 length: 14 amino acids. Trimming removed 3 bases from V and 5 bases from J; junction bases left unmatched: 3.